The 17 T cell receptor beta chains in this list originate from one sample, sequenced in a study of regulatory T cells in long-lasting Graves disease. Noted time point: persistent/refractory GD, antithyroid drugs over 5 years with positive TRAb. PBMC RNA served as the TCR library source. In building TCR beta libraries, iRepertoire HTBI primers were used together with Arm-PCR of CDR3 regions. TCRdb passed the multiplex PCR reads through MiXCR, listing each CDR3 protein once. The repertoire holds approximately 400,000 distinct CDR3 sequences, with roughly a quarter as singletons. Sequencing used peripheral blood mononuclear cells (PBMCs), obtained when the disease was refractory, from a patient treated with antithyroid drugs. These receptor sequences come from a female donor with Graves disease.

Note on this clonotype: A single base separates this from a much larger clone, so it may be a read error. The rearrangement uses TRBV28 and TRBJ2-5, with 7 nucleotides matching TRBD1. Unmatched junction bases numbered 10, after V lost 4 bases and J lost 5 bases. The CDR3 length is 15 residues. From germline, CDR1 is MDHEN and CDR2 SYDVKM. The CDR3 nucleotides are TGTGCCAGCAGTTCCTCGAGACAGGGTCTTGAGACCCAGTACTTC. It encodes CASSSSRQGLETQYF.

Notes on this clonotype: A junction end diverges from the germline sequence, so it may reflect a read error. The rearrangement links TRBV29-1 to TRBJ1-1; D may be TRBD1 (5 bases). The CDR3 has 13 amino acids. The germline V gene has CDR1 SQVTM and CDR2 ANQGSEA. CDR3: CSVGGVSNTEASF. The CDR3 DNA is TGCAGCGTTGGAGGGGTTTCGAACACTGAAGCTTCCTTT.

This clonotype was recorded many times. This sequence joins TRBV27 and TRBJ1-2; 8 positions agree with TRBD1. Germline-derived CDR1 and CDR2 are MNHEY and SMNVEV (reference sequence). The CDR3 contains 13 residues. J was trimmed by 7 bases and V by 3 bases; bases with no gene match: 4. The CDR3 DNA is TGTGCCAGCAGTTTCAGGGGGCGGGGTGGCTACACCTTC. Amino acids: CASSFRGRGGYTF.

V usage is TRBV3-1 and J usage is TRBJ2-2; 13 bases align to TRBD2. This CDR3 spans 19 amino acids. Germline CDR1 is LGHDT and CDR2 is YNNKEL (reference sequence). V lost 6 bases, J lost 4 bases, and 14 bases stayed unmatched. CDR3 in amino acids: CASRGIGLAGVASTGELFF. DNA for the CDR3: TGTGCCAGCAGGGGGATCGGACTAGCGGGAGTAGCGAGCACCGGGGAGCTGTTTTTT.

Many counts were recorded for this clonotype. The chain is built from TRBV27 and TRBJ2-4; D possibly corresponds to TRBD1 (5 bases). The CDR3 runs 16 residues. Trimming pared 5 bases from V and 0 bases from J, leaving 14 bases between. Germline CDR1 reads MNHEY; CDR2 reads SMNVEV (reference sequence). The CDR3 region is CASSLNRILAKNIQYF. DNA of the CDR3: TGTGCCAGCAGTCTCAACAGGATCTTAGCCAAAAACATTCAGTACTTC.

CDR3 DNA sequence: TGCAGTGCTAGGCTAGTCCGGGCAACAAACAATGAGCAGTTCTTC. Protein sequence: CSARLVRATNNEQFF. The chain recombines TRBV20-1 with TRBJ2-5; no reliable D call. With the DNA end fitting TRBJ2-1 better, the J assignment may be wrong. The CDR3 loop spans 15 amino acids. The germline gives CDR1 DFQATT, CDR2 SNEGSKA (reference sequence).

The V and J genes are TRBV7-2 and TRBJ2-7; 8 nucleotides line up with TRBD1. This CDR3 contains 14 residues. Trimming at V came to 4 bases and at J to 5 bases, leaving 7 bases not matched to a gene. Germline V gene data show CDR1 as SGHTA and CDR2 as FQGNSA. The DNA for the CDR3 is TGTGCCAGCAGCTCTAGACAGGGGAAGGACGAGCAGTACTTC. Encoded protein: CASSSRQGKDEQYF.

The V call is TRBV3-1, the J call TRBJ1-5; D is unresolved. The CDR3 is 14 amino acids. Between the trimmed V and J ends, which lost 1 base and 1 base, there was a span of 5 bases. Germline V lookup: CDR1 LGHDT, CDR2 YNNKEL (reference sequence). The DNA of the CDR3 is TGTGCCAGCAGCCAAGTGTGGAGCAATCAGCCCCAGCATTTT. Translation gives CASSQVWSNQPQHF. The full variable domain, completed using reference TRBV3-1 and TRBJ1-5, is DTAVSQTPKYLVTQMGNDKSIKCEQNLGHDTMYWYKQDSKKFLKIMFSYNNKELIINETVPNRFSPKSPDKAHLNLHINSLELGDSAVYFCASSQVWSNQPQHFGDGTRLSIL.

This clonotype was picked up many times. This chain links TRBV29-1 with TRBJ2-7, with a weak D call TRBD2 (5 bases). The CDR3 is 14 amino acids. In germline, CDR1 is SQVTM, CDR2 ANQGSEA. With 4 bases removed from V and 3 bases from J, the gap between germline ends came to 16 bases. The CDR3 DNA is TGCAGCGTTGTCCTCCGGACGGGAAGCTACGAGCAGTACTTC. It specifies CSVVLRTGSYEQYF.

This clonotype was detected a few times. V and J are TRBV2 and TRBJ1-1, with D unresolved. The V and J ends lost 10 bases and 3 bases respectively, with 21 bases between them. Per the germline V gene, CDR1 is SNHLY and CDR2 is FYNNEI. The CDR3 runs 15 residues. The DNA of the CDR3 is TGTGCCAACTCCCCATTCTATGAGTCTCACACTGAAGCTTTCTTT. It encodes CANSPFYESHTEAFF.

This clonotype was observed a handful of times. The V call is TRBV3-1, the J call TRBJ1-1, with a weak D call TRBD1 (6 bases). V was pared by 3 bases and J by 5 bases, with 13 bases between. The CDR3 length is 14 residues. Looked up from germline, CDR1 is LGHDT and CDR2 is YNNKEL (reference sequence). The CDR3, as DNA: TGTGCCAGCAGCCAGATACTACAGGGAACTGAAGCTTTCTTT. Translation gives CASSQILQGTEAFF.

Ten or more counts support this clonotype. The rearrangement joins TRBV11-2 to TRBJ2-6; tentatively, D is TRBD1 (5 bases). The CDR3 runs to 18 residues. Germline V gives CDR1 SGHAT, CDR2 FQNNGV. The V and J ends lost 2 bases and 3 bases respectively, with 17 bases between them. CDR3 bases: TGTGCCAGCAGCTTAAGGTCGTCTGGGGCTTATGGGGCCAACGTCCTGACTTTC. It specifies CASSLRSSGAYGANVLTF.

This chain uses TRBV7-9 with TRBJ2-7; D unclear. The last part of the DNA fits TRBJ2-1 better; the J call may be wrong. The CDR3 totals 12 residues. The germline V gene has CDR1 SEHNR and CDR2 FQNEAQ (reference sequence). The CDR3 region is CASSGLGNEQFF. The CDR3 nucleotides read TGTGCCAGCAGCGGCCTGGGGAATGAGCAGTTCTTC.

This chain uses TRBV6-2 or TRBV6-3 with TRBJ1-2, with 8 bases lining up with TRBD1. This CDR3 spans 14 amino acids. V gave up 0 bases and J gave up 6 bases; unmatched junction bases: 3. Looked up from germline, CDR1 is MNHEY and CDR2 is SVGEGT. The CDR3 reads CASSYSSGGDGYTF. Written as DNA, the CDR3 is TGTGCCAGCAGTTACTCTTCAGGGGGCGATGGCTACACCTTC.

This clonotype was seen a few times. The chain has TRBV6-1 and TRBJ1-5; a weak D match, TRBD1 (6 bases). This CDR3 region has 13 residues. Germline CDR1 and CDR2: MNHNS and SASEGT. The V end lost 3 bases, the J end lost 11 bases, and 14 bases lay between the germline ends. CDR3: CASSDRGVVSQHF. CDR3 DNA sequence: TGTGCCAGCAGTGACAGGGGTGTTGTGTCCCAGCATTTT.

This clonotype was observed many times. This chain uses TRBV9 with TRBJ1-2; no clear D. The CDR3 covers 15 residues. V was clipped by 0 bases and J by 0 bases, with 9 bases between them. The germline V gene encodes CDR1 SGDLS and CDR2 YYNGEE. The CDR3 DNA sequence: TGTGCCAGCAGCGTAGCCCAGCGGTCTAACTATGGCTACACCTTC. Amino acids: CASSVAQRSNYGYTF.

Notes on this clonotype: A much larger clone differs from this one at a single base, so this may be a read error. The chain joins TRBV6-2 or TRBV6-3 to TRBJ2-6; possibly TRBD1 for D (6 bases). There are 17 residues in the CDR3. The germline V gene has CDR1 MNHEY and CDR2 SVGEGT. The DNA of the CDR3 is TGTGCCAGCTCGCCAATATGGACAGACTCTGGGGTCAACGTCCTGACTTTC. Amino acids: CASSPIWTDSGVNVLTF.